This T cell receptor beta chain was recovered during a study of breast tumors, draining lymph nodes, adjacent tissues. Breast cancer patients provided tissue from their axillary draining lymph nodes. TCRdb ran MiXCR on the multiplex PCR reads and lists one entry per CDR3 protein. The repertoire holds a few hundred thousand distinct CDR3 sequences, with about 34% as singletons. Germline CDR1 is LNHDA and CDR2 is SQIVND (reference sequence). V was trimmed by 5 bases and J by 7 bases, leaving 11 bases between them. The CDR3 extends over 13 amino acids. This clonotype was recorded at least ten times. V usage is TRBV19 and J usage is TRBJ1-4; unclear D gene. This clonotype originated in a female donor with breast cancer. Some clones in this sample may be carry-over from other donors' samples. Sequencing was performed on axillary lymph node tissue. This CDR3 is CASSGRTSEKLFF. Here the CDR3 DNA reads TGTGCCAGTAGTGGACGGACGTCTGAAAAACTGTTTTTT.